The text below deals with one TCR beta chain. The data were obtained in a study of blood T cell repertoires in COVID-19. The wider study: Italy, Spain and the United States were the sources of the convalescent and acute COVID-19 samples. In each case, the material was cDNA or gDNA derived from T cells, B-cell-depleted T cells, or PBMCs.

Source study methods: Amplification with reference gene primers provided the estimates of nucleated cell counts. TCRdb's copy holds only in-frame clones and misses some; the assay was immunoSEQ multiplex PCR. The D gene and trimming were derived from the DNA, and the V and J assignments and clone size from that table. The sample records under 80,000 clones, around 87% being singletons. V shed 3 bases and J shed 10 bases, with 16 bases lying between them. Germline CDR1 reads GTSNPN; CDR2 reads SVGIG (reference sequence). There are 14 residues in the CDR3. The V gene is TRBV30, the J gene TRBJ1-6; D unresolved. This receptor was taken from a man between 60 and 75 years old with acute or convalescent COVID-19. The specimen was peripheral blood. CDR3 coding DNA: TGTGCCTGGAGCGCCGGGATCACTGGATCACCCCTCCACTTT. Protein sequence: CAWSAGITGSPLHF.